This TCR beta chain was sequenced in a study of shared clonotypes between healthy human individuals. As concerns this clone: The target antigen is unknown.

Study-wide results and caveats: The naive CD4 repertoires of four donors were compared, and approximately 4.7% of clonotypes were shared. Compared with clonotypes that all four donors shared, non-shared clonotypes had lower generation probabilities.

Germline lookup yields CDR1 SGHTA and CDR2 FQGNSA. V shed 5 bases and J shed 3 bases, with 17 bases lying between them. The CDR3 length is 15 residues. TCRdb's copy holds only in-frame clones and misses some; the assay was immunoSEQ multiplex PCR. There are roughly 700,000 clones in the sample; around 91% occur only once, and about 33% lies in the top ten. The clonotype originates from a man aged 18 to 29 in good health. Some clones in this sample may be carry-over from other donors' samples. The chain uses TRBV7-2 and TRBJ2-7; D gene uncertain. Sample: memory CD8+ T cells from PBMCs. Subset reported: CD45RO+ cells pooled with CCR7-negative TemRA cells. The CDR3 spells CASSPDSTFGYEQYF. CDR3 nucleotide sequence: TGTGCCAGCAGCCCCGACTCGACTTTCGGCTACGAGCAGTACTTC.